A selection of T cell receptor beta chains follows, all from one sample in a study of T cells after yellow fever vaccination. TCRdb called the 5' RACE reads again in MiXCR, with one record for every CDR3 protein. The sample has approximately 180,000 distinct CDR3 sequences, approximately 6.2% seen once. The specimen comprised CD4+ T cells sorted from PBMCs, sampled on the day of the first yellow fever vaccination. The receptors were gathered from a man aged 18 to 30 who received the YFV17D yellow fever vaccine. Both conserved end residues are part of each CDR3. The D gene is left open where the match is weak. The size entry is marked missing in some rows and otherwise reads once, few, many or a size class.

clone size,D gene,J gene,V gene,CDR3 protein,CDR3 DNA
few,NA,TRBJ2-3,TRBV5-1,CASSLVAASTDTQYF,TGCGCCAGCAGCTTGGTGGCAGCCTCCACAGATACGCAGTATTTT
many,NA,TRBJ2-5,TRBV7-9,CASSSQRGAGETQYF,TGTGCCAGCAGCTCCCAAAGGGGGGCCGGGGAGACCCAGTACTTC
NA,NA,TRBJ2-4,TRBV4-1,CASSQGRVGLLAKNIQYF,TGCGCCAGCAGCCAAGGGCGCGTTGGCCTTCTAGCCAAAAACATTCAGTACTTC
many,NA,TRBJ2-2,TRBV6-5,CASTGRDRGTGELFF,TGTGCCAGCACAGGGCGGGACAGAGGTACCGGGGAGCTGTTTTTT
few,TRBD2,TRBJ2-5,TRBV20-1,CSARFGGGRETQYF,TGCAGTGCTAGGTTCGGGGGGGGCCGGGAGACCCAGTACTTC
many,NA,TRBJ2-1,TRBV20-1,CSASGFGRKSYNEQFF,TGCAGTGCTAGTGGGTTCGGACGGAAGTCCTACAATGAGCAGTTCTTC
many,NA,TRBJ1-3,TRBV4-1,CASSFRVLTGNTIYF,TGCGCCAGCAGCTTTCGGGTGCTAACTGGAAACACCATATATTTT
NA,NA,TRBJ2-4,TRBV7-8,CASSLDGGNEDIQYF,TGTGCCAGCAGCTTAGATGGAGGGAATGAGGACATTCAGTACTTC
NA,NA,TRBJ2-7,TRBV10-1,CASSESIPGSGQYF,TGCGCCAGCAGTGAGTCGATCCCAGGTTCGGGGCAGTACTTC
few,NA,TRBJ1-1,TRBV11-2,CASSSQGRSTEAFF,TGTGCCAGCAGCTCCCAGGGTCGGTCCACTGAAGCTTTCTTT
many,TRBD1,TRBJ1-5,TRBV12-3/TRBV12-4,CASSLAGTATNQPQHF,TGTGCCAGCAGTTTAGCCGGGACAGCAACCAATCAGCCCCAGCATTTT
many,NA,TRBJ2-3,TRBV20-1,CSARDNLLTDTQYF,TGCAGTGCTAGAGATAACCTCCTGACAGATACGCAGTATTTT
many,TRBD1,TRBJ2-2,TRBV7-2,CASSSRTGTGELFF,TGTGCCAGCAGCTCCCGGACAGGGACCGGGGAGCTGTTTTTT
many,TRBD1,TRBJ1-2,TRBV27,CASSIRPTGGYGYTF,TGTGCCAGCAGTATCCGTCCGACAGGGGGATATGGCTACACCTTC
NA,TRBD1,TRBJ2-2,TRBV29-1,CSQRGTGNTGELFF,TGCAGCCAGAGGGGGACAGGGAACACCGGGGAGCTGTTTTTT
NA,NA,TRBJ1-1,TRBV21-1,CARTVLWTEAFF,TGTGCCAGGACAGTGCTGTGGACTGAAGCTTTCTTT
few,NA,TRBJ1-4,TRBV20-1,CSARGHVREKLFF,TGCAGTGCTAGGGGACACGTGAGAGAAAAACTGTTTTTT
NA,NA,TRBJ2-1,TRBV20-1,CSANPGGSSYNEQFF,TGCAGTGCGAATCCTGGGGGGAGCTCCTACAATGAGCAGTTCTTC
NA,NA,TRBJ1-3,TRBV4-1,CASSQVIGNTIYF,TGCGCCAGCAGCCAAGTAATCGGAAACACCATATATTTT
many,TRBD1,TRBJ1-6,TRBV6-2/TRBV6-3,CASRTTRGTGSPALHF,TGTGCCAGCAGAACCACGCGGGGGACAGGGTCTCCGGCACTCCACTTT
few,NA,TRBJ1-3,TRBV20-1,CSARTEGYGNTIYF,TGCAGTGCTAGAACCGAGGGCTATGGAAACACCATATATTTT
NA,NA,TRBJ2-3,TRBV18,CASSPQGIGTDTQYF,TGTGCCAGCTCACCACAGGGGATTGGTACAGATACGCAGTATTTT
medium-sized,NA,TRBJ2-2,TRBV7-9,CASSAQLSGTGELFF,TGTGCCAGCAGCGCCCAGTTATCGGGGACCGGGGAGCTGTTTTTT
many,TRBD2,TRBJ2-5,TRBV5-5,CASSRTSGQETQYF,TGTGCCAGCAGTCGCACTAGCGGACAAGAGACCCAGTACTTC
NA,TRBD1,TRBJ1-2,TRBV20-1,CSARGSGGGGYTF,TGCAGTGCTAGAGGCTCAGGGGGCGGTGGCTACACCTTC
many,NA,TRBJ2-2,TRBV11-2,CASSLGGGNTGELFF,TGTGCCAGCAGCTTAGGAGGGGGGAACACCGGGGAGCTGTTTTTT
few,NA,TRBJ2-7,TRBV19,CASSIFRGGRHEQYF,TGTGCCAGTAGTATATTCCGGGGTGGACGCCACGAGCAGTACTTC
NA,NA,TRBJ1-2,TRBV14,CASSQSGANYGYTF,TGTGCCAGCAGCCAGTCAGGAGCTAACTATGGCTACACCTTC
many,NA,TRBJ2-3,TRBV7-6,CASSSLGVGPDTQYF,TGTGCCAGCAGCTCCCTGGGGGTTGGTCCAGATACGCAGTATTTT
many,NA,TRBJ2-3,TRBV20-1,CSATDMTDTQYF,TGCAGTGCAACGGACATGACAGATACGCAGTATTTT
few,TRBD2,TRBJ2-3,TRBV9,CASSVAIAGLEDTQYF,TGTGCCAGCAGCGTAGCTATAGCGGGGCTGGAAGATACGCAGTATTTT
many,NA,TRBJ1-2,TRBV6-5,CASSYSWENYGYTF,TGTGCCAGCAGTTACTCGTGGGAAAACTATGGCTACACCTTC
many,NA,TRBJ1-2,TRBV5-1,CASSQVGQSYGYTF,TGCGCCAGCAGCCAGGTTGGACAGTCCTATGGCTACACCTTC
NA,NA,TRBJ2-1,TRBV5-1,CASTQMTDPRAYNEQFF,TGCGCCAGCACCCAAATGACTGACCCGCGGGCCTACAATGAGCAGTTCTTC
few,NA,TRBJ1-5,TRBV19,CASSLTGSNQPQHF,TGTGCCAGTAGCTTAACAGGGAGCAATCAGCCCCAGCATTTT
NA,NA,TRBJ2-2,TRBV7-9,CASSRTRAHTGELFF,TGTGCCAGCAGCAGGACCAGGGCTCACACCGGGGAGCTGTTTTTT
few,NA,TRBJ1-2,TRBV7-3,CASSPHTGNYGYTF,TGTGCCAGCAGCCCCCATACAGGGAACTATGGCTACACCTTC
many,NA,TRBJ1-5,TRBV7-2,CASSRQSGDGEPQHF,TGTGCCAGCAGCCGTCAATCGGGGGACGGAGAGCCCCAGCATTTT
few,NA,TRBJ1-6,TRBV12-3/TRBV12-4,CASSSGHSGYSPLHF,TGTGCCAGCAGTAGCGGACATTCGGGGTATTCACCCCTCCACTTT
many,NA,TRBJ2-2,TRBV5-6,CASSLDVNTGELFF,TGTGCCAGCAGCTTGGACGTGAACACCGGGGAGCTGTTTTTT
many,NA,TRBJ2-3,TRBV7-9,CASSPRTADTQYF,TGTGCCAGCAGCCCCAGGACCGCAGATACGCAGTATTTT